This T cell receptor (beta chain) derives from a study of blood T cells in healthy people across ages. Together with a sample-barcoded 5' primer, a J-beta primer mix was included in a second PCR lasting about 7 to 11 cycles. Via MiXCR, TCRdb re-called the 5' RACE reads, giving one row per CDR3 protein. In the table there are about 1.8 million distinct CDR3 sequences, 49% of which are singletons. Germline loops: CDR1 LNHNV, CDR2 YYDKDF (reference sequence). The CDR3 loop spans 17 amino acids. The V gene lost 4 bases and the J gene lost 4 bases, with 21 bases spanning the gap. Each donor supplied around 9.9 milliliters of peripheral blood.

This chain links TRBV15 with TRBJ2-3; D is perhaps TRBD1 (6 bases). The clonotype originates from a woman between 35 and 50 years old in good health. The sample was blood. CDR3 residues: CATSNFHGQLKADTQYF. The CDR3 coding sequence is TGTGCCACCAGCAACTTCCACGGACAGTTGAAGGCAGATACGCAGTATTTT.